This is a list of T cell receptor beta chains from one sample in a study of early T cells in non-severe SARS-CoV-2 infection. TCRdb processed the 5' RACE reads anew with MiXCR; each CDR3 protein has one entry. The sample includes around 94,000 distinct CDR3 sequences, under 15% of them seen just once. The sample comprised whole blood. These receptors were obtained from an adult who was a healthcare worker with PCR-confirmed SARS-CoV-2 infection or an uninfected control (not recorded which). Both conserved end residues are part of each CDR3. The order of the fields is V gene, J gene, D gene, clone size, CDR3 DNA, CDR3 protein. D genes are given only for firm matches. Part of the rows lack a size; the others show once, few, many or a class for expanded clones.

>TRBV10-2|TRBJ2-1|.|few
TGCGCCAGCATGTATTCCGGCAATGAGCAGTTCTTC
CASMYSGNEQFF
>TRBV7-6|TRBJ1-6|TRBD1|.
TGTGCCAGCAGCAAGGGACAGACCAATTCACCCCTCCACTTT
CASSKGQTNSPLHF
>TRBV11-2|TRBJ2-1|.|few
TGTGCCAGCAGCTTAGATCTGTCCAATGAGCAGTTCTTC
CASSLDLSNEQFF
>TRBV20-1|TRBJ2-3|.|.
TGCAGTACTAGTATATCTCGAGATACGCAGTATTTT
CSTSISRDTQYF
>TRBV27|TRBJ2-3|.|few
TGTAGGAGAGGGGGAGAGGTAGATACGCAGTATTTT
CRRGGEVDTQYF
>TRBV5-6|TRBJ1-2|.|.
TGTGCCAGCAGCTTGGGACCGATCTATGGCTACACCTTC
CASSLGPIYGYTF
>TRBV5-1|TRBJ1-5|.|many
TGCGCCAGCAGCCAGAGTTGGGGGCTAGGTCAGCCCCAGCATTTT
CASSQSWGLGQPQHF
>TRBV4-1|TRBJ2-6|.|.
TGCGCCAGCAGCCTCGCGGGGCCAACCAACGTCCTGACTTTC
CASSLAGPTNVLTF
>TRBV5-6|TRBJ1-2|TRBD1|.
TGTGCCAGCAGCTCCGGACAGGGGGTGTCCCCCTATGGCTACACCTTC
CASSSGQGVSPYGYTF
>TRBV20-1|TRBJ1-2|.|.
TGCAGTGCCGACTATGGCTACACCTTC
CSADYGYTF
>TRBV28|TRBJ2-5|TRBD1|.
TGTGCCAGCAGTTTTTGGACAGGAGGCACCCAAGAGACCCAGTACTTC
CASSFWTGGTQETQYF
>TRBV4-1|TRBJ1-1|.|.
TGCGCCAGCAGCCAAGATCCAGGGAGACAGGCCACTGAAGCTTTCTTT
CASSQDPGRQATEAFF
>TRBV2|TRBJ1-1|.|.
TGTGCCAGCATGGAGGGGTACCGCCTTACCCCTGAAGCTTTCTTT
CASMEGYRLTPEAFF
>TRBV6-1|TRBJ1-2|TRBD1|many
TGTGCCAGCAGTTCGGACAGGGCCTATGGCTACACCTTC
CASSSDRAYGYTF
>TRBV5-4|TRBJ2-3|TRBD1|.
TGTGCCAGCAGCTCCCGGACAGGGCACACAGATACGCAGTATTTT
CASSSRTGHTDTQYF
>TRBV7-2|TRBJ2-2|TRBD2|many
TGTGCCAGCCGCCGGGGTGCGCGGGAGGCGAACACCGGGGAGCTGTTTTTT
CASRRGAREANTGELFF
>TRBV10-3|TRBJ1-1|.|few
TGTGCCATCAGTGTAGGGGCGGGGAACACTGAAGCTTTCTTT
CAISVGAGNTEAFF
>TRBV12-3/TRBV12-4|TRBJ1-5|.|.
TGTGCCAGCAGTTTCGTGGGAAATCAGCCCCAGCATTTT
CASSFVGNQPQHF
>TRBV5-1|TRBJ2-5|.|many
TGCGCCAGCAGCACACTAGGGGCGGAGACCCAGTACTTC
CASSTLGAETQYF
>TRBV7-2|TRBJ2-3|TRBD2|.
TGTGCCAGCAGCTACGGACTAGCGGGAGGTCCCACAGATACGCAGTATTTT
CASSYGLAGGPTDTQYF
>TRBV5-1|TRBJ2-3|TRBD2|.
TGCGCCAGCAGCTTGGCCGGCGGGAGGATGGATACGCAGTATTTT
CASSLAGGRMDTQYF
>TRBV9|TRBJ2-3|.|few
TGTGCCAGCAGCGCCCCAGGGTACCCCCAGTATTTT
CASSAPGYPQYF
>TRBV12-3/TRBV12-4|TRBJ1-1|.|few
TGTGCCAGCAGTAGTATTGCGAACACTGAAGCTTTCTTT
CASSSIANTEAFF
>TRBV20-1|TRBJ2-1|TRBD2|.
TGCAGTGCTAGCCGCCTAGCGGGGAGCTCCTACAATGAGCAGTTCTTC
CSASRLAGSSYNEQFF
>TRBV5-1|TRBJ2-7|TRBD1|many
TGCGCCAGCAGCTTGGAAGGGGGCGGCGACGAGCAGTACTTC
CASSLEGGGDEQYF
>TRBV28|TRBJ2-2|.|.
TGTGCCAGCAGTTTAAGTCAAAACACCGGGGAGCTGTTTTTT
CASSLSQNTGELFF
>TRBV9|TRBJ2-1|TRBD2|.
TGTGCCAGCGCGCTAGCGGGAGTTAATGAGCAGTTCTTC
CASALAGVNEQFF
>TRBV28|TRBJ1-1|.|many
TGTGCCAGCAGTTCGGCCCACAGGGTTCGGTCGGGGACTGAAGCTTTCTTT
CASSSAHRVRSGTEAFF
>TRBV12-3/TRBV12-4|TRBJ2-7|TRBD1|.
TGTGCCAGCAGTCCGGACAGGCACGAGCAGTACTTC
CASSPDRHEQYF
>TRBV5-1|TRBJ2-5|.|many
TGCGCCAGCAGCTTGAGTATGGTGAAGACCCAGTACTTC
CASSLSMVKTQYF
>TRBV18|TRBJ2-2|.|many
TGTGCCAGCTCACCACCGAGACAGTACACCGGGGAGCTGTTTTTT
CASSPPRQYTGELFF
>TRBV29-1|TRBJ2-2|.|many
TGCAGCGGTAGTAGTGGGCCAGCGAACACCGGGGAGCTGTTTTTT
CSGSSGPANTGELFF
>TRBV28|TRBJ1-6|.|.
TGTGCCAGCAGGCCGGGGGGCAATAATTCACCCCTCCACTTT
CASRPGGNNSPLHF
>TRBV18|TRBJ2-1|.|many
TGTGCCAGCTCACAATTAACCGGGTCATACAATGAGCAGTTCTTC
CASSQLTGSYNEQFF
>TRBV6-2/TRBV6-3|TRBJ2-1|.|few
TGTGCCAGCAGCGAAATACCTCGGGGCCCTGAGCAGTTCTTC
CASSEIPRGPEQFF
>TRBV10-3|TRBJ1-2|.|.
TGTGCCATCAACACACGGCAGGGCAGTCCTTATGGCTACACCTTC
CAINTRQGSPYGYTF
>TRBV29-1|TRBJ2-4|.|many
TGCAGCGTTGTGACGCGGTGGAAAAACATTCAGTACTTC
CSVVTRWKNIQYF
>TRBV20-1|TRBJ1-5|TRBD1|few
TGCAGTGCTAGACGCCGGACAGGGGATGATCAGCCCCAGCATTTT
CSARRRTGDDQPQHF
>TRBV5-1|TRBJ2-7|TRBD1|.
TGCGCCAGCAGCTCGCCGGGACAGGGACATTACGAGCAGTACTTC
CASSSPGQGHYEQYF
>TRBV5-1|TRBJ2-2|TRBD1|few
TGCGCCAGCAGCCGGAGACAGGGAAACACCGGGGAGCTGTTTTTT
CASSRRQGNTGELFF
>TRBV4-1|TRBJ2-7|.|few
TGCGCCAGCAGCCAAGATAGGAGTACCGACGAGCAGTACTTC
CASSQDRSTDEQYF
>TRBV28|TRBJ2-3|.|many
TGTGCCAGCAGTGGGTCAAAGCTTCGCACAGATACGCAGTATTTT
CASSGSKLRTDTQYF
>TRBV6-1|TRBJ2-7|.|many
TGTGCCAGCAGCCTAACAAGGAGCGAGCAGTACTTC
CASSLTRSEQYF
>TRBV28|TRBJ1-6|TRBD1|few
TGTGCCAGCAGTAGTGGGGGACAGGGAGCTTCACCCCTCCACTTT
CASSSGGQGASPLHF
>TRBV6-5|TRBJ2-5|.|few
TGTGCCAGCATCCCGAGCCAGTCTGTTGGGACCCAGTACTTC
CASIPSQSVGTQYF
>TRBV7-9|TRBJ2-2|.|.
TGTGCCAGCAGCTTATTAGGGCAGCTCACCGGGGAGCTGTTTTTT
CASSLLGQLTGELFF
>TRBV7-4|TRBJ2-7|TRBD1|.
TGTGCCAGCAGCTCGACAGGGAGTTGCTACGAGCAGTACTTC
CASSSTGSCYEQYF
>TRBV20-1|TRBJ1-5|TRBD1|few
TGCAGTGCTAGTAACAGGGGAAACAATCAGCCCCAGCATTTT
CSASNRGNNQPQHF
>TRBV20-1|TRBJ1-6|TRBD1|few
TGCAGTGCTAGCTCCGGGACAGTGAATTCACCCCTCCACTTT
CSASSGTVNSPLHF
>TRBV4-1|TRBJ1-1|.|many
TGCGCCAGCAGCCAGGGAACAGGGAGGACGAGGAACACTGAAGCTTTCTTT
CASSQGTGRTRNTEAFF
>TRBV25-1|TRBJ2-7|.|few
TGTGCCAGCAGTGAGGGTGGGAGCTACGAGCAGTACTTC
CASSEGGSYEQYF
>TRBV4-1|TRBJ2-1|.|few
TGCGCCAGCAGCCAAGATCTCTTACTCCACAATGAGCAGTTCTTC
CASSQDLLLHNEQFF
>TRBV25-1|TRBJ2-7|TRBD1|few
TGTGCCAGCAGAGGACAGGGGGCGGGAGAGCAGTACTTC
CASRGQGAGEQYF